The 23 T cell receptor beta chains below all came from one sample that was sequenced in a study of T cells and Merkel cell carcinoma outcomes. Sequenced by immunoSEQ multiplex PCR; TCRdb stores in-frame clones only, minus some. The sample gives 5,000 or so clones, approximately 85% of which show up once; less than 6% is in the top ten. The sample was tumor tissue from Merkel cell carcinoma. These receptors were taken from a human donor with Merkel cell carcinoma.

CDR3 DNA sequence: TGCGCCAGCAGCCAAGGTGTAGGGAGCAACTATGGCTACACCTTC. This translates into CASSQGVGSNYGYTF. V usage is TRBV4-1 and J usage is TRBJ1-2; D remains unclear. Germline CDR1 and CDR2: MGHRA and YSYEKL. The CDR3 spans 15 residues. Trimming pared 1 base from V and 2 bases from J, leaving 11 bases between.

The rearrangement joins TRBV9 to TRBJ1-3, with TRBD1 as a possible D gene (5 bases). Germline loops: CDR1 SGDLS, CDR2 YYNGEE. Trimming shortened V by 4 bases and J by 2 bases, and 16 bases separated the two germline ends. There are 16 residues in the CDR3. The CDR3 is CASSTQTGLAGNTIYF. In nucleotides, the CDR3 is TGTGCCAGCAGCACCCAAACGGGACTCGCTGGAAACACCATATATTTT.

The CDR3 reads CASVRDEKLFF. CDR3 nucleotides: TGTGCCAGCGTCAGGGATGAAAAACTGTTTTTT. The chain recombines TRBV2 with TRBJ1-4, with TRBD1 as a possible D gene (5 bases). The CDR3 has 11 residues. Trimming shortened V by 8 bases and J by 6 bases, and 7 bases separated the two germline ends. Germline-derived CDR1 and CDR2 are SNHLY and FYNNEI.

The chain links TRBV29-1 to TRBJ1-1, with D maybe TRBD1 (5 bases). The germline gives CDR1 SQVTM, CDR2 ANQGSEA. Trimming removed 7 bases from V and 1 base from J, with 10 bases in between. The length of the CDR3 is 12 residues. The CDR3 DNA reads TGCAGCGCGGGACGGCAGAACACTGAAGCTTTCTTT. Protein: CSAGRQNTEAFF.

The V gene is TRBV30, the J gene TRBJ1-2, with TRBD1 identical over 8 bases. Germline CDR1 GTSNPN, CDR2 SVGIG (reference sequence). The CDR3 has 15 amino acids. Losses at the gene ends were 1 base for V and 2 bases for J; bases not matched to a gene: 6. The CDR3 region is CAWSAPGQGNYGYTF. The CDR3 bases are TGTGCCTGGAGTGCCCCCGGACAGGGCAACTATGGCTACACCTTC.

This clone occurred a few times. The chain uses TRBV10-3 and TRBJ1-2; no clear D gene. Germline loops: CDR1 ENHRY, CDR2 SYGVKD. The germline V and J ends were trimmed by 8 bases and 4 bases, with 14 bases remaining between them. CDR3 length: 13 residues. The CDR3 DNA follows: TGTGCCATCGGATCGGTGGCGGGCTATGGCTACACCTTC. Protein product: CAIGSVAGYGYTF.

This sequence joins TRBV18 and TRBJ1-3; D gene unclear. Germline-derived CDR1 and CDR2 are KGHSH and LQKENI. This CDR3 is 13 amino acids long. The V end lost 3 bases, the J end lost 4 bases, and 7 bases lay between the germline ends. The CDR3 protein is CASSPAEGNTIYF. In DNA, the CDR3 is TGTGCCAGCTCACCGGCAGAGGGAAACACCATATATTTT.

The chain recombines TRBV4-2 with TRBJ1-5; D gene ambiguous. The CDR3 has 18 amino acids. Looked up from germline, CDR1 is LGHNA and CDR2 is YNFKEQ. The V gene lost 3 bases and the J gene lost 6 bases, with 24 bases spanning the gap. The CDR3 sequence is CASSHRHQTSNRSQPQHF. The CDR3 DNA sequence: TGTGCCAGCAGCCATCGACACCAGACCTCTAATCGCAGTCAGCCCCAGCATTTT.

This chain's CDR3 is CASSEAGQGNEQYF. CDR3 coding DNA: TGTGCCAGCAGTGAAGCCGGACAGGGGAACGAGCAGTACTTC. V is TRBV2 and J is TRBJ2-7; 9 bases agree with TRBD1. J lost 5 bases, V lost 0 bases, and 2 bases had no gene match. Per germline, CDR1 SNHLY and CDR2 FYNNEI. This CDR3 contains 14 residues.

This clone showed up just once. One end of the junction is discordant with germline, which a read error may explain. The rearrangement joins TRBV5-1 to TRBJ2-3; D unresolved. Per germline, CDR1 SGHRS and CDR2 YFSETQ. This CDR3 comprises 17 residues. CDR3 region: CASSLGSGAVSTDMQYF. The CDR3 nucleotides read TGCGCCAGCAGCCTGGGGTCCGGAGCAGTGAGCACAGATATGCAGTATTTT.

This clone was detected once. This chain joins TRBV11-2 and TRBJ2-3; 15 bases align to TRBD2. Germline loops: CDR1 SGHAT, CDR2 FQNNGV. The CDR3 spans 16 residues. J lost 6 bases, V lost 5 bases, and 6 bases had no gene match. CDR3 DNA: TGTGCCAGCAGCCCAGGACTAGCGGGGGGGCCTGATACGCAGTATTTT. Translation: CASSPGLAGGPDTQYF.

This clone turned up a few times. The chain is built from TRBV18 and TRBJ1-2; D gene unclear. This CDR3 has 13 residues. Trimming removed 2 bases from V and 3 bases from J, with 7 bases in between. Germline assignment: CDR1 KGHSH and CDR2 LQKENI. The CDR3 protein is CASSPTGDYGYTF. CDR3 in DNA: TGTGCCAGCTCACCAACTGGGGACTATGGCTACACCTTC.

A few counts support this clone. This chain connects TRBV5-1 to TRBJ1-2; D is perhaps TRBD1 (6 bases). Germline V gene lookup returns CDR1 SGHRS and CDR2 YFSETQ. The V end lost 3 bases, the J end lost 3 bases, and 18 bases lay between the germline ends. The CDR3 extends over 16 amino acids. CDR3 nucleotide sequence: TGCGCCAGCAGCTCCGGCGGACAGCCTAATTACTATGGCTACACCTTC. It specifies CASSSGGQPNYYGYTF.

Comments on this clone: One end of the junction does not line up with germline, which may come from a read error. Other DNA sequences of this sample code for an identical CDR3. V gene TRBV7-2 combines with J gene TRBJ2-7; D not resolved. Looked up from germline, CDR1 is SGHTA and CDR2 is FQGNSA. The CDR3 is 14 residues long. CDR3 sequence: CASSLVADSYEQYF. In DNA form, the CDR3 reads TGTGCCAGCAGTTTAGTCGCAGACTCCTACGAGCAGTACTTC.

The CDR3 region has the DNA TGTGCCAGCAGTTTAAACAGAGTCTACGAGCAGTACTTC. It encodes CASSLNRVYEQYF. J is TRBJ2-7 and V is TRBV27; D gene unclear. Germline V CDR1 and CDR2: MNHEY, SMNVEV (reference sequence). Trimming took 2 bases from V and 3 from J, leaving 8 bases between them. The CDR3 is made up of 13 amino acids.

The chain has TRBV11-2 and TRBJ1-4, with 7 bases lining up with TRBD1. There are 18 residues in the CDR3. Germline CDR1 reads SGHAT; CDR2 reads FQNNGV. The ends lost 6 bases at V and 4 bases at J; junction bases unmatched: 17. CDR3 sequence: CASSRHFSPGQNNEKLFF. DNA for the CDR3: TGTGCCAGCAGTCGGCACTTTTCTCCGGGACAGAATAATGAAAAACTGTTTTTT.

This chain uses TRBV19 with TRBJ2-5, with TRBD1 matching 9 bases. Germline CDR1 and CDR2: LNHDA and SQIVND (reference sequence). The CDR3 has 16 residues. The junction had 9 bases not matched to a gene; V was cut back by 5 bases and J by 2 bases. CDR3 loop: CASSFPGQGKQETQYF. CDR3 in DNA: TGTGCCAGTAGTTTTCCGGGACAGGGAAAGCAAGAGACCCAGTACTTC.

This chain links TRBV9 with TRBJ2-3, with no clear D. CDR3 length equals 15 residues. Germline loops: CDR1 SGDLS, CDR2 YYNGEE. Trimming removed 0 bases at V and 2 bases at J, with 10 bases between. Here the CDR3 reads CASSVVGSPTDTQYF. For the CDR3, the DNA is TGTGCCAGCAGCGTAGTCGGATCTCCCACAGATACGCAGTATTTT.

The chain joins TRBV19 to TRBJ1-1, with D unclear. Germline values: CDR1 LNHDA, CDR2 SQIVND (reference sequence). This CDR3 has 15 amino acids. V lost 5 bases to trimming and J lost 0 bases, with 13 bases between them. CDR3 region: CASSQAARMNTEAFF. The CDR3 DNA reads as TGTGCCAGTAGTCAGGCGGCCAGAATGAACACTGAAGCTTTCTTT.

Regarding this clone: Other nucleotide sequences in the sample specify the same CDR3. In DNA form, the CDR3 reads TGTGCCATCGGGGCGGGACAGGTACCCGGGGGTGAGCAGTTCTTC. Protein product: CAIGAGQVPGGEQFF. The chain links TRBV10-3 to TRBJ2-1, with 8 nucleotides matching TRBD1. V gave up 8 bases and J gave up 9 bases; unmatched junction bases: 15. The CDR3 has 15 residues. Looked up from germline, CDR1 is ENHRY and CDR2 is SYGVKD.

The chain joins TRBV7-8 to TRBJ2-1, with TRBD1 as a possible D gene (5 bases). Trimming stripped 1 base from V and 1 base from J, with 11 bases between. CDR1 and CDR2 (germline): SGHVS, FQNEAQ. CDR3 size: 16 residues. The CDR3 protein is CASSLDQGESYNEQFF. The CDR3 bases are TGTGCCAGCAGCTTAGATCAGGGTGAGTCCTACAATGAGCAGTTCTTC.

V gene TRBV12-5 combines with J gene TRBJ1-5, with a tentative D call TRBD1 (5 bases). V lost 4 bases to trimming and J lost 8 bases, with 15 bases between them. This CDR3 is 14 amino acids long. Germline assignment: CDR1 LGHNT and CDR2 FRNRAP. DNA for the CDR3: TGTGCTAGTGGTTCTCGGACAACGGGGGAGCCCCAGCATTTT. It encodes CASGSRTTGEPQHF.

This clone was seen only once. The chain has TRBV29-1 and TRBJ1-5, with 8 nucleotides matching TRBD1. Germline CDR1 reads SQVTM; CDR2 reads ANQGSEA. CDR3 length: 13 residues. V was clipped by 5 bases and J by 2 bases; unmatched bases: 2. CDR3 nucleotides: TGCAGCGTTCAGGGGGCTGGCAATCAGCCCCAGCATTTT. It specifies CSVQGAGNQPQHF. The variable domain in full, with the rest retrieved from reference TRBV29-1 and TRBJ1-5, is SAVISQKPSRDICQRGTSLTIQCQVDSQVTMMFWYRQQPGQSLTLIATANQGSEATYESGFVIDKFPISRPNLTFSTLTVSNMSPEDSSIYLCSVQGAGNQPQHFGDGTRLSIL.